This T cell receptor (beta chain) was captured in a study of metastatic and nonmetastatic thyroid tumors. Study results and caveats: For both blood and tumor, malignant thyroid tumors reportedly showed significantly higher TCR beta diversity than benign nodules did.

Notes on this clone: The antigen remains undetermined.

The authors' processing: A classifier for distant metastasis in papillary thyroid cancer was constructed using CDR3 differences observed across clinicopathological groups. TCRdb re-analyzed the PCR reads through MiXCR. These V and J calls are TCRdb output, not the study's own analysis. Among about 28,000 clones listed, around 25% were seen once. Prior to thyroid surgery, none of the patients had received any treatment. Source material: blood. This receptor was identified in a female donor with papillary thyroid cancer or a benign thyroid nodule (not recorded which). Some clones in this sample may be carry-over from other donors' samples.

The CDR3 DNA is TGCGCCAGCAGCTTTCTAGCGGGACTTGGGCGGGAGCAGTACTTC. Encoded protein: CASSFLAGLGREQYF. The chain combines TRBV5-1 with TRBJ2-7; 9 nucleotides match TRBD2. Germline CDR1 is SGHRS and CDR2 is YFSETQ. The CDR3 spans 15 residues. The junction had 10 bases not matched to a gene; V was cut back by 2 bases and J by 7 bases.